This is a list of T cell receptor beta chains from one sample in a study of chemoradiotherapy in HPV16-positive cancers. Profiled with immunoSEQ multiplex PCR; TCRdb holds only in-frame clones, not every one. Of roughly 32,000 clones in the sample, about nine tenths are singletons; the top ten hold 3% to 4%. This specimen consisted of blood, obtained from a patient who underwent chemoradiotherapy. All receptors come from a human donor with HPV-associated anogenital cancer. The CDR3 runs from the conserved cysteine through the conserved F or W. D genes are given only for firm matches. A row's size may be missing; if present it is once, few, many or a size class.

V gene	clone size	D gene	J gene	CDR3 protein	CDR3 DNA
TRBV7-2	-	TRBD1	TRBJ2-3	CASSWDSNTDTQYF	TGTGCCAGCAGCTGGGACAGTAACACAGATACGCAGTATTTT
TRBV19	-	-	TRBJ1-1	CASSRYRDTEAFF	TGTGCCAGTAGTCGATATAGGGACACTGAAGCTTTCTTT
TRBV5-5	-	-	TRBJ2-1	CASSQDYGDNEQFF	TGTGCCAGCAGCCAAGACTACGGGGACAATGAGCAGTTCTTC
TRBV7-2	-	TRBD1	TRBJ1-1	CASRQGEKYTEAFF	TGTGCCAGCAGACAGGGGGAGAAGTACACTGAAGCTTTCTTT
TRBV6-1	once	-	TRBJ2-7	CASGTTAPYEQYF	TGTGCCAGCGGGACCACCGCTCCCTACGAGCAGTACTTC
TRBV7-9	-	-	TRBJ2-3	CASSSNYNPSTDTQYF	TGTGCCAGCAGCTCAAACTACAATCCTAGCACAGATACGCAGTATTTT
TRBV4-2	-	TRBD1	TRBJ1-2	CASSQERGPSVWYTF	TGTGCCAGCAGCCAAGAAAGGGGGCCCTCTGTGTGGTACACCTTC
TRBV15	-	TRBD1	TRBJ1-2	CATSRDHRGRNGYTF	TGTGCCACCAGCAGAGATCACAGGGGGCGTAACGGCTACACCTTC
TRBV7-2	-	-	TRBJ2-7	CASSLDSQGSSYEQYF	TGTGCCAGCAGCTTAGATTCACAGGGAAGCTCCTACGAGCAGTACTTC
TRBV15	-	-	TRBJ1-4	CATSRDPGGNEKLFF	TGTGCCACCAGCAGAGACCCGGGGGGGAATGAAAAACTGTTTTTT
TRBV4-1	few	TRBD1	TRBJ1-5	CASSKEDRGNQPQHF	TGCGCCAGCAGCAAGGAGGACAGGGGTAATCAGCCCCAGCATTTT
TRBV6-5	-	TRBD1	TRBJ2-7	CASRGQGLSYEQYF	TGTGCCAGCCGGGGACAGGGCCTCTCCTACGAGCAGTACTTC
TRBV30	-	-	TRBJ1-2	CAWSVFLRDTYGYTF	TGTGCCTGGAGTGTATTTCTCCGGGACACCTATGGCTACACCTTC
TRBV7-2	-	TRBD2	TRBJ2-3	CATPGRESGDTQYF	TGTGCCACCCCGGGGCGGGAGTCGGGGGATACGCAGTATTTT
TRBV5-1	-	TRBD2	TRBJ2-3	CASSLSGVTDTQYF	TGCGCCAGCAGCCTCAGCGGGGTCACAGATACGCAGTATTTT
TRBV6-5	-	TRBD2	TRBJ2-3	CASQKLAGVGDTQYF	TGTGCCAGCCAAAAGCTAGCGGGGGTCGGGGATACGCAGTATTTT
TRBV19	-	-	TRBJ2-1	CASRWRNEQFF	TGTGCCAGTAGGTGGAGGAATGAGCAGTTCTTC
TRBV10-1	-	TRBD1	TRBJ2-7	CASSSAGTGGGEQYF	TGCGCCAGCAGTAGCGCCGGGACAGGGGGAGGGGAGCAGTACTTC
TRBV11-2	-	TRBD2	TRBJ2-7	CASSPTSDYEQYF	TGTGCCAGCAGCCCGACTAGCGACTACGAGCAGTACTTC
TRBV7-2	-	TRBD1	TRBJ1-2	CASSRGQGYYGYTF	TGTGCCAGCAGCCGGGGACAGGGATACTATGGCTACACCTTC
TRBV5-1	-	TRBD2	TRBJ2-1	CASSLSSGTLGHEQFF	TGCGCCAGCAGCTTGTCTAGCGGGACCTTGGGCCATGAGCAGTTCTTC
TRBV11-3	once	-	TRBJ1-5	CASSLVRGMDCQPQHF	TGTGCCAGCAGCTTAGTGAGGGGCATGGATTGTCAGCCCCAGCATTTT
TRBV7-9	-	-	TRBJ2-5	CASSFLQGRQETQYF	TGTGCCAGCAGCTTTCTACAGGGTCGGCAAGAGACCCAGTACTTC
TRBV15	-	TRBD2	TRBJ2-4	CATSRVRGEGKNIQYF	TGTGCCACCAGCAGAGTGAGAGGGGAGGGCAAAAACATTCAGTACTTC
TRBV18	-	-	TRBJ2-2	CASSPSGELFF	TGTGCCAGCTCACCATCCGGGGAGCTGTTTTTT
TRBV15	-	-	TRBJ1-1	CATSRDRFGGRGPNTEAFF	TGTGCCACCAGCAGAGATCGTTTTGGGGGGAGAGGACCGAACACTGAAGCTTTCTTT
TRBV6-1	-	-	TRBJ1-4	CASHRTEEKLFF	TGTGCCAGCCACCGGACGGAAGAAAAACTGTTTTTT
TRBV20-1	few	-	TRBJ1-2	CSVGRVVGYTF	TGCAGTGTGGGCAGGGTTGTGGGCTACACCTTC
TRBV9	-	TRBD1	TRBJ2-1	CASTLMGQGAHNEQFF	TGTGCCAGCACCCTGATGGGACAGGGGGCCCACAATGAGCAGTTCTTC
TRBV9	once	-	TRBJ1-2	CASSVGAGSNTNYGYTF	TGTGCCAGCAGCGTAGGGGCAGGTTCCAACACTAACTATGGCTACACCTTC
TRBV5-6	-	-	TRBJ1-5	CASSLRRLSNQPQHF	TGTGCCAGCAGCTTAAGGAGGTTGAGCAATCAGCCCCAGCATTTT
TRBV4-1	-	-	TRBJ2-7	CASSQGGSGLGQYF	TGCGCCAGCAGCCAAGGGGGGAGTGGCCTAGGGCAGTACTTC
TRBV2	-	TRBD1	TRBJ1-2	CASSVRQGADTF	TGTGCCAGCAGTGTTAGACAGGGGGCTGACACCTTC
TRBV19	-	-	TRBJ1-1	CASSITTGTEAFF	TGTGCCAGTAGTATAACTACAGGGACTGAAGCTTTCTTT
TRBV19	-	-	TRBJ1-1	CASRGPGEGTEAFF	TGTGCCAGTAGAGGGCCGGGTGAGGGCACTGAAGCTTTCTTT
TRBV18	few	TRBD1	TRBJ1-1	CASSPAGQGVDEAFF	TGTGCCAGCTCACCTGCCGGACAGGGGGTAGATGAAGCTTTCTTT
TRBV9	-	TRBD1	TRBJ1-1	CASSESGTGNTEAFF	TGTGCCAGCAGCGAGTCCGGGACAGGGAACACTGAAGCTTTCTTT
TRBV30	-	-	TRBJ1-1	CAWSTLGGIRGNTEAFF	TGTGCCTGGAGTACCCTGGGGGGGATTAGGGGGAACACTGAAGCTTTCTTT
TRBV4-3	once	-	TRBJ1-6	CASSQVMRSYNSPLHF	TGCGCCAGCAGCCAAGTGATGAGGTCCTATAATTCACCCCTCCACTTT
TRBV5-8	-	-	TRBJ1-5	CASSLSQGGGQPQHF	TGTGCCAGCAGCTTGTCACAGGGTGGAGGTCAGCCCCAGCATTTT
TRBV7-9	-	-	TRBJ2-2	CASSYLRDTGELFF	TGTGCCAGCAGCTATCTTCGAGACACCGGGGAGCTGTTTTTT
TRBV7-3	once	TRBD2	TRBJ2-1	CASSFDRAGAEQFF	TGTGCCAGCAGCTTTGATCGAGCGGGGGCTGAGCAGTTCTTC
TRBV11-3	-	TRBD2	TRBJ2-1	CASSPRTSGSRYNEQFF	TGTGCCAGCAGCCCGAGGACTAGCGGGAGTAGGTACAATGAGCAGTTCTTC
TRBV5-1	-	TRBD1	TRBJ2-7	CASSLLPTGGNPYEQYF	TGCGCCAGCAGCCTCCTCCCGACAGGGGGAAACCCCTACGAGCAGTACTTC
TRBV11-3	-	-	TRBJ2-5	CASSLGGGGGETQYF	TGTGCCAGCAGCTTAGGTGGTGGAGGTGGGGAGACCCAGTACTTC
TRBV7-9	-	TRBD1	TRBJ2-7	CASSLEAGGKYEQYF	TGTGCCAGCAGCTTAGAAGCAGGGGGCAAGTACGAGCAGTACTTC
TRBV6-5	-	TRBD1	TRBJ1-1	CASSARDRPTEAFF	TGTGCCAGCAGTGCCCGGGACAGGCCCACTGAAGCTTTCTTT
TRBV2	-	-	TRBJ1-3	CASTIQGSGNTIYF	TGTGCCAGCACCATACAGGGCTCAGGAAACACCATATATTTT
TRBV29-1	-	TRBD1	TRBJ2-7	CSVAIFRGQGLDAYEQYF	TGCAGCGTCGCCATCTTCCGGGGACAGGGTTTGGATGCCTACGAGCAGTACTTC